This record covers a single TCR beta chain. This clone showed up just a few times. The clone's antigen remains unknown. Within one base of it there is no much larger clone, and no base qualities were kept. This sample stems from a study of blood T cell repertoires in COVID-19 (dated by TCRdb to the early 2020s). Regarding the research as a whole: Samples from collaborators originated in the United States, Italy and Spain and spanned both the acute and convalescent phases of COVID-19. The prospective study material was composed of cDNA or gDNA derived from T cells, B-cell-depleted T cells, or PBMCs. Deeply sampled blood TCRbeta repertoires from subjects exposed to, actively infected with, or recovered from COVID-19 were included in the dataset. A freely available public database, intended as a resource for researchers studying the immune response to SARS-CoV-2, is where the repertoires were released. The samples were drawn from two sources: the first 160 participants of the ongoing ImmuneRACE study, and approximately 1,300 subjects contributed by 6 global collaborators. The sample metadata nearly always contained a de-identified subject ID, COVID-19 status, age in years and sex. Where HLA class I and class II types were available, the types were taken from metadata supplied by the sample provider, not from assay-based typing.

Whole blood was collected in K2EDTA tubes by collaborating institutions according to the institutions' own protocols. For TCRbeta analysis, collaborators shipped samples in one of three forms: frozen whole blood, isolated PBMCs, or DNA extracted from either of those sample types. Based on the germline V gene, the CDR1 and CDR2 sequences are LGHNA and YSLEER. V has 3 bases trimmed and J has 3 bases trimmed; junction bases matching no gene number 5. The CDR3 numbers 14 residues from cysteine through phenylalanine. Only the CDR3 region is kept as DNA, spanning 42 bases read in frame from base 1. TCRbeta CDR3 regions were amplified from genomic DNA by means of the immunoSEQ Assay, a bias-controlled multiplex PCR. Concerning the study's data processing: Nucleated cell counts per sample were estimated from amplification of reference gene primers within the assay. To quantify the absolute abundance of each unique TCRbeta CDR3 rearrangement, sequence reads were collapsed and filtered. For each sample, productive Simpson clonality was calculated as the square root of Simpson's diversity index across productive rearrangements. This immuneACCESS table, as held by TCRdb, lists in-frame sequences with V and J called but not all clones. Of the missing ones, under half trace to an unresolved V gene in checked studies; the others have no known cause. The V and J calls and clone size are taken from that table; D and trimming were inferred from the DNA. The table for this sample lists 65,000 to 85,000 clones; 80% to 90% of them were counted only once. The ten largest clones take up approximately 4.7% of the sample.

Broader findings and caveats from the paper: The quantity of clinical and demographic metadata differed by source and by participant and was supplied without curation.

The chain uses TRBV4-3 and TRBJ2-7; 7 junctional bases match TRBD2. The sequence was obtained from a man between 45 and 60 years old with active COVID-19. Sequenced: peripheral blood. The sequenced DNA is TGCGCCAGCAGCCACGGACTAGGGAACTACGAGCAGTACTTC. Translated, it reads CASSHGLGNYEQYF.